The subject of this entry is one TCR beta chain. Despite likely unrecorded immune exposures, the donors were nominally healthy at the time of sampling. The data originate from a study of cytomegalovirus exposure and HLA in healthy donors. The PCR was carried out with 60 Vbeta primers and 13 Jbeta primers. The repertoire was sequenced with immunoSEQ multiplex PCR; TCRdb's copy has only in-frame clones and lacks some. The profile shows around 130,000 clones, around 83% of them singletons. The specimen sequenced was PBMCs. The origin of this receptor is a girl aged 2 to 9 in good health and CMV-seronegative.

The CDR3 here is CASSSGTAGYEQYF. The DNA for the CDR3 is TGTGCCAGCAGTTCCGGGACAGCTGGCTACGAGCAGTACTTC. The genes are TRBV27 and TRBJ2-7; 7 bases are shared with TRBD1. The CDR3 sequence is 14 residues long. The J segment lost 3 bases and the V segment lost 4 bases, leaving 6 bases of the junction unmatched. The V gene's germline CDR1 is MNHEY and CDR2 SMNVEV (reference sequence).